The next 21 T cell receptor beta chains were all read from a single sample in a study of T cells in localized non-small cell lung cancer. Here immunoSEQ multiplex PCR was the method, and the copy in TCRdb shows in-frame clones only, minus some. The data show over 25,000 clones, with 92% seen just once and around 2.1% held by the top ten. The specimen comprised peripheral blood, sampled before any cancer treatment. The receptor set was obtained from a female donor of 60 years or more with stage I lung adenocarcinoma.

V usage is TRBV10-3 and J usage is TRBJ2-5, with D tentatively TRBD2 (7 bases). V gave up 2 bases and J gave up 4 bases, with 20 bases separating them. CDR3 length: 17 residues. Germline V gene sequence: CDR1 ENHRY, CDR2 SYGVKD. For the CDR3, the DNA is TGTGCCATCAGTGAGAGTGCTATGGGAGGGGGAGGAGAGACCCAGTACTTC. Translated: CAISESAMGGGGETQYF.

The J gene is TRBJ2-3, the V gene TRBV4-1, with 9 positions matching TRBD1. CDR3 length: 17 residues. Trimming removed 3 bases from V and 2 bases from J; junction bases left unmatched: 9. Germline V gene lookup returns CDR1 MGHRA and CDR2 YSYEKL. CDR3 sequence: CASSHWGRDRDTDTQYF. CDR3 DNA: TGCGCCAGCAGCCATTGGGGGAGGGACAGGGACACAGATACGCAGTATTTT.

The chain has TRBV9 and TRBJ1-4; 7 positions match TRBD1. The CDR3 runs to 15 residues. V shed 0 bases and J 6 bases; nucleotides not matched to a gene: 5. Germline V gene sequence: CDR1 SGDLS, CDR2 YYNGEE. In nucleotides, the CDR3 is TGTGCCAGCAGCGTAGGTCCAGGGGGGGATGAAAAACTGTTTTTT. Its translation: CASSVGPGGDEKLFF. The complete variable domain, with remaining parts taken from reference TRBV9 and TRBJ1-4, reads DSGVTQTPKHLITATGQRVTLRCSPRSGDLSVYWYQQSLDQGLQFLIQYYNGEERAKGNILERFSAQQFPDLHSELNLSSLELGDSALYFCASSVGPGGDEKLFFGSGTQLSVL.

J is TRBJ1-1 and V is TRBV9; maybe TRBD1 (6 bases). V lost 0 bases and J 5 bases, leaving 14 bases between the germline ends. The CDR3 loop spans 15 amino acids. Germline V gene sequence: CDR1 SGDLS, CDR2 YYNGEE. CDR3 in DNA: TGTGCCAGCAGCGTAGCGGGACACTCCTCGACTGAAGCTTTCTTT. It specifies CASSVAGHSSTEAFF.

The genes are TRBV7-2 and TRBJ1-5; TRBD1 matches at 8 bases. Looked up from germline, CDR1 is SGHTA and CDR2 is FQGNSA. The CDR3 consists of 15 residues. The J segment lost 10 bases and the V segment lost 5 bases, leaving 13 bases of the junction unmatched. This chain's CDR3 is CASSPQGQASRPQHF. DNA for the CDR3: TGTGCCAGCAGCCCACAGGGACAGGCTTCTCGACCCCAGCATTTT.

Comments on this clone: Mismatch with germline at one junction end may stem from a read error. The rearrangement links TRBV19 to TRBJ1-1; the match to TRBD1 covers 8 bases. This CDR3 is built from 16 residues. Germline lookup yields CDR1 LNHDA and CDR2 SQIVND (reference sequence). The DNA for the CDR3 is TGTGTCAGTAGTATGGGGCCACAGGGGGGGAACACTGAAGCTTTCTTT. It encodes CVSSMGPQGGNTEAFF. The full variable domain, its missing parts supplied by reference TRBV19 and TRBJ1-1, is DGGITQSPKYLFRKEGQNVTLSCEQNLNHDAMYWYRQDPGQGLRLIYYSQIVNDFQKGDIAEGYSVSREKKESFPLTVTSAQKNPTAFYLCVSSMGPQGGNTEAFFGQGTRLTVV.

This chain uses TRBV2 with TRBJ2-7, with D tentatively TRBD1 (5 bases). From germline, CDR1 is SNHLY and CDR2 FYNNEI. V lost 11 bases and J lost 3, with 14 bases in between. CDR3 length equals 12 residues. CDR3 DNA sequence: TGTGCCGGAAAATCGGACAACTACGAGCAGTACTTC. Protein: CAGKSDNYEQYF.

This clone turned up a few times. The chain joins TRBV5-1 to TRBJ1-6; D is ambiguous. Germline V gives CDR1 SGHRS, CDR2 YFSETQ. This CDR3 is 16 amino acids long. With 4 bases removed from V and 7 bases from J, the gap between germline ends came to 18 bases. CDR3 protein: CASSKFVGEGNSPLHF. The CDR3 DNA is TGCGCCAGCAGCAAGTTCGTTGGGGAAGGCAATTCACCCCTCCACTTT.

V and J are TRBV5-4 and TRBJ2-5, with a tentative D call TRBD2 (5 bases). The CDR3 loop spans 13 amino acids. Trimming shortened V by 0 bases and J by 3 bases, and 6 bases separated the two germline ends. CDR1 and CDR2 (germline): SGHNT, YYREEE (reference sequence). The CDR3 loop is CASSLDGKETQYF. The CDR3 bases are TGTGCCAGCAGCTTGGACGGGAAAGAGACCCAGTACTTC.

This CDR3 reads CASSPGQASGNTIYF. DNA for the CDR3: TGTGCCAGCAGCCCAGGACAGGCCTCTGGAAACACCATATATTTT. The chain couples TRBV5-6 to TRBJ1-3; 7 positions agree with TRBD1. Germline CDR1 and CDR2: SGHDT and YYEEEE. The CDR3 is 15 residues long. V shed 4 bases, J shed 0 bases, and the junction held 4 bases outside the gene matches.

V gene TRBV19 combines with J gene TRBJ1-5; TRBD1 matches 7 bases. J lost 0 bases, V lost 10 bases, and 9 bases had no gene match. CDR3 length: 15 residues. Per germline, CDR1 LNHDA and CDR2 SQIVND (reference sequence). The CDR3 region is CATKDRDYSNQPQHF. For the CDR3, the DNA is TGTGCCACTAAAGACAGGGATTATAGCAATCAGCCCCAGCATTTT.

The CDR3 DNA follows: TGTGCCTGGAGTCCCCCGGGACTCAAGAATGAAAAACTGTTTTTT. Protein sequence: CAWSPPGLKNEKLFF. This chain connects TRBV30 to TRBJ1-4, with a possible D match to TRBD1 (5 bases). Germline loops: CDR1 GTSNPN, CDR2 SVGIG (reference sequence). The CDR3 consists of 15 residues. The ends were cut back, 2 bases at V and 5 bases at J, with 15 bases in the middle.

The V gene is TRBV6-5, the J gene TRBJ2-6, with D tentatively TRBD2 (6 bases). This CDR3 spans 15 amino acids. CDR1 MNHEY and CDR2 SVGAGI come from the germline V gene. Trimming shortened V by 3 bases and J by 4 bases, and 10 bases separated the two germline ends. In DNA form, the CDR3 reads TGTGCCAGCAGTTATGGGGACTCCGGGGCCAACGTCCTGACTTTC. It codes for CASSYGDSGANVLTF.

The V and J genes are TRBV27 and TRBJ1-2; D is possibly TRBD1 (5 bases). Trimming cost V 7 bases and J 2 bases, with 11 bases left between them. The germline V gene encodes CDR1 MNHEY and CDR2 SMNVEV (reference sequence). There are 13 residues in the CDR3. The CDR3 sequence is CASTRGDNYGYTF. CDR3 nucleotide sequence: TGTGCCAGCACTCGGGGGGACAACTATGGCTACACCTTC.

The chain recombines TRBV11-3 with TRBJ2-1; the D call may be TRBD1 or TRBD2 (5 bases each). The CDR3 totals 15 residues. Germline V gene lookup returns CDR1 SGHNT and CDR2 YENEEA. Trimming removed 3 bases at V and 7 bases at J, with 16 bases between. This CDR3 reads CASSFSSFEGNEQFF. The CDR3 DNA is TGTGCCAGCAGCTTCAGCAGTTTTGAGGGGAATGAGCAGTTCTTC.

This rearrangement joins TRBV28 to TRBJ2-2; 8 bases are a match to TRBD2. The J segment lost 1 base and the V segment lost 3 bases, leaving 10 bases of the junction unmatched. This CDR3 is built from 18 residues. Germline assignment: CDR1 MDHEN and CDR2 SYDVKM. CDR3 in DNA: TGTGCCAGCAGTTTTATCCTTTCCGGGGGGGAGAACACCGGGGAGCTGTTTTTT. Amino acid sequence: CASSFILSGGENTGELFF.

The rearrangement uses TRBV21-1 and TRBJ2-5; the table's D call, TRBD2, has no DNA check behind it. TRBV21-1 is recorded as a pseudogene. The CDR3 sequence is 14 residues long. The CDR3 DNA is TGTGCCAGCAGCGTGGGAGGGGAGGAAGAGACCCAGTACTTC. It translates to CASSVGGEEETQYF.

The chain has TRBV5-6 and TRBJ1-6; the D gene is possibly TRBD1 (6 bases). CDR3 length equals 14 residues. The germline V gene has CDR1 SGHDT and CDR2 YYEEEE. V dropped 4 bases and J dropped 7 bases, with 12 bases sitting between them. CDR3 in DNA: TGTGCCAGCAGCCCCGACACAGGGAATTCACCCCTCCACTTT. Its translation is CASSPDTGNSPLHF.

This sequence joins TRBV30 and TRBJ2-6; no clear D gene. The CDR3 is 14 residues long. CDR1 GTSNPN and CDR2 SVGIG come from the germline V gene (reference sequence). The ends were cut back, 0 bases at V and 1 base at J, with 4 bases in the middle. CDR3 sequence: CAWSVLSGANVLTF. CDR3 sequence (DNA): TGTGCCTGGAGTGTCCTATCTGGGGCCAACGTCCTGACTTTC.

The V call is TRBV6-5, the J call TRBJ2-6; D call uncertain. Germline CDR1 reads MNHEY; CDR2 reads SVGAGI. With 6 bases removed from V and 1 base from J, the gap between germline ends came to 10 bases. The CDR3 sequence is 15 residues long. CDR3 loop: CASRKIGSGANVLTF. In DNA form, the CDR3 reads TGTGCCAGCAGGAAGATAGGATCTGGGGCCAACGTCCTGACTTTC.

CDR3 in amino acids: CASSLARGTTEAFF. The CDR3 DNA sequence: TGTGCCAGCAGCTTAGCCCGGGGTACAACTGAAGCTTTCTTT. V usage is TRBV7-2 and J usage is TRBJ1-1; D is unclear. V dropped 0 bases and J dropped 5 bases, with 10 bases sitting between them. The CDR3 consists of 14 residues. Looked up from germline, CDR1 is SGHTA and CDR2 is FQGNSA.